These 31 T cell receptor beta chains were sequenced from one sample in a study of blood T cell repertoires in COVID-19. The repertoire was sequenced with immunoSEQ multiplex PCR; TCRdb's copy has only in-frame clones and lacks some. The table has roughly 330,000 clones, about 89% seen once; the top ten hold approximately 6.5%. The sample consisted of peripheral blood. The receptors here all came from a man between 18 and 35 years old who had recovered from COVID-19.

The chain joins TRBV11-3 to TRBJ2-2; maybe TRBD2 (6 bases). With 0 bases removed from V and 0 bases from J, the gap between germline ends came to 17 bases. In germline, CDR1 is SGHNT, CDR2 YENEEA. This CDR3 has 19 amino acids. CDR3 in DNA: TGTGCCAGCAGCTTAGAGTGGATGGGGACTGGCGCGAACACCGGGGAGCTGTTTTTT. Its translation is CASSLEWMGTGANTGELFF.

This sequence joins TRBV10-3 and TRBJ1-1, with 10 bases matching TRBD1. Germline CDR1 is ENHRY and CDR2 is SYGVKD. V lost 6 bases, J lost 4 bases, and 5 bases stayed unmatched. The CDR3 is 14 residues long. The CDR3 loop reads CAISLGQGTTEAFF. CDR3 DNA sequence: TGTGCCATCAGCCTGGGACAGGGGACCACTGAAGCTTTCTTT.

The chain combines TRBV25-1 with TRBJ2-1, with D hard to call. CDR3 length: 11 amino acids. CDR1 and CDR2 (germline): MGHDK, SYGVNS. Trimming left V 5 bases short and J 9 bases short, with 8 bases between. The CDR3 sequence: CASSLLGEQFF. The CDR3, as DNA: TGTGCCAGCAGTCTCCTAGGTGAGCAGTTCTTC.

The DNA of the CDR3 is TGTGCCAGCAGAGAGGGATCAACTAATGAAAAACTGTTTTTT. Its translation: CASREGSTNEKLFF. The chain employs TRBV2 and TRBJ1-4; D remains unclear. V was pared by 6 bases and J by 0 bases, with 8 bases between. The CDR3 contains 14 residues. Germline assignment: CDR1 SNHLY and CDR2 FYNNEI. The full variable domain, in which reference TRBV2 and TRBJ1-4 provide the parts outside the CDR3, is EPEVTQTPSHQVTQMGQEVILRCVPISNHLYFYWYRQILGQKVEFLVSFYNNEISEKSEIFDDQFSVERPDGSNFTLKIRSTKLEDSAMYFCASREGSTNEKLFFGSGTQLSVL.

V gene TRBV10-3 combines with J gene TRBJ2-1; 8 bases fit TRBD1. Germline V lookup: CDR1 ENHRY, CDR2 SYGVKD. CDR3 length equals 15 residues. V lost 8 bases and J lost 1; bases outside the gene matches: 7. The CDR3 nucleotides are TGTGCCATCGCCGGGACAGGCTCTTCCTACAATGAGCAGTTCTTC. Translating it yields CAIAGTGSSYNEQFF.

CDR3 sequence reads: CAITKGQGCRGRADGELFF. As DNA, the CDR3 is TGTGCCATCACCAAGGGACAGGGGTGCAGGGGGAGGGCTGACGGGGAGCTGTTTTTT. The gene calls are TRBV10-3 and TRBJ2-2; TRBD1 aligns across 10 bases. The ends lost 7 bases at V and 7 bases at J; junction bases unmatched: 21. In germline, CDR1 is ENHRY, CDR2 SYGVKD. The length of the CDR3 is 19 residues.

The chain links TRBV7-8 to TRBJ2-7; 8 bases are a match to TRBD1. This CDR3 is built from 13 residues. Germline V gene data show CDR1 as SGHVS and CDR2 as FQNEAQ. The J segment lost 3 bases and the V segment lost 6 bases, leaving 4 bases of the junction unmatched. The CDR3 bases are TGTGCCAGCAGACCCGGACAGGGCTACGAGCAGTACTTC. Its translation is CASRPGQGYEQYF.

This clone has more than one count but fewer than ten. J is TRBJ1-2 and V is TRBV5-1; D remains ambiguous. Deletions cut 4 bases from V and 3 bases from J, with 13 bases between. Germline V gene sequence: CDR1 SGHRS, CDR2 YFSETQ. CDR3 length equals 14 residues. The CDR3, as DNA: TGCGCCAGCAGCCCCACTGGGGAGGACTATGGCTACACCTTC. Translation gives CASSPTGEDYGYTF.

The chain uses TRBV19 and TRBJ2-7; D gene uncertain. Germline assignment: CDR1 LNHDA and CDR2 SQIVND (reference sequence). The CDR3 consists of 16 residues. V lost 3 bases and J lost 0, with 15 bases in between. The CDR3 nucleotides read TGTGCCAGTAGTATCGGGTTTTTGAGAGGCTCCTACGAGCAGTACTTC. It translates to CASSIGFLRGSYEQYF.

This clone was counted a few times. The rearrangement joins TRBV11-2 to TRBJ1-3; perhaps TRBD1 as D (5 bases). The germline V and J ends were trimmed by 5 bases and 2 bases, with 19 bases remaining between them. CDR3 length equals 17 residues. Germline V gene data show CDR1 as SGHAT and CDR2 as FQNNGV. The CDR3 spells CASSPTTVTSPGNTIYF. The CDR3 nucleotides are TGTGCCAGCAGCCCGACGACAGTCACCAGCCCTGGAAACACCATATATTTT.

The chain carries TRBV7-9 and TRBJ1-5; D not certain. CDR3 length: 12 amino acids. Per germline, CDR1 SEHNR and CDR2 FQNEAQ (reference sequence). V was shortened by 1 base and J by 11 bases, with 9 bases between the two germline ends. The CDR3 bases are TGTGCCAGCAGCTTAGGCGGGGAGGCCCAGCATTTT. Residues: CASSLGGEAQHF.

A few counts support this clone. The chain combines TRBV30 with TRBJ2-6, with D possibly being TRBD2 (7 bases). The V end lost 2 bases, the J end lost 4 bases, and 12 bases lay between the germline ends. Per germline, CDR1 GTSNPN and CDR2 SVGIG (reference sequence). The CDR3 runs 15 residues. The CDR3 here is CAWSRGAPGANVLTF. CDR3 sequence (DNA): TGTGCCTGGAGTCGGGGGGCGCCCGGGGCCAACGTCCTGACTTTC.

The gene calls are TRBV4-1 and TRBJ1-4, with a possible D match to TRBD1 (6 bases). CDR1 is MGHRA and CDR2 is YSYEKL in the germline V gene. V was pared by 5 bases and J by 1 base, with 11 bases between. The CDR3 runs 15 residues. This CDR3 reads CASSSGRGTNEKLFF. The CDR3 DNA is TGCGCCAGCAGCTCTGGCAGGGGAACTAATGAAAAACTGTTTTTT.

The chain couples TRBV25-1 to TRBJ1-4; D not certain. The CDR3 consists of 13 residues. Germline CDR1 reads MGHDK; CDR2 reads SYGVNS. V lost 4 bases and J 5 bases, leaving 8 bases between the germline ends. The CDR3 protein is CASSGRENEKLFF. CDR3 nucleotide sequence: TGTGCCAGCAGTGGCCGGGAAAATGAAAAACTGTTTTTT. The entire variable domain, with the rest obtained from reference TRBV25-1 and TRBJ1-4, is as follows: EADIYQTPRYLVIGTGKKITLECSQTMGHDKMYWYQQDPGMELHLIHYSYGVNSTEKGDLSSESTVSRIRTEHFPLTLESARPSHTSQYLCASSGRENEKLFFGSGTQLSVL.

The genes are TRBV6-6 and TRBJ1-1; possibly TRBD1 for D (5 bases). Germline lookup yields CDR1 MNHNY and CDR2 SVGAGI (reference sequence). V gave up 6 bases and J gave up 4 bases, with 12 bases separating them. This CDR3 has 13 residues. The CDR3 here is CASSPGRGTEAFF. In DNA form, the CDR3 reads TGTGCCAGCAGCCCTGGGAGGGGCACTGAAGCTTTCTTT.

This rearrangement joins TRBV5-1 to TRBJ2-7; TRBD1 matches 9 bases. Looked up from germline, CDR1 is SGHRS and CDR2 is YFSETQ. The CDR3 loop spans 17 amino acids. J lost 5 bases, V lost 6 bases, and 18 bases had no gene match. The chain's CDR3 is CASTISGGTGCVDEQYF. The DNA of the CDR3 is TGCGCCAGCACCATCAGTGGGGGGACAGGGTGTGTCGACGAGCAGTACTTC.

The rearrangement joins TRBV6-5 to TRBJ2-2; 8 positions match TRBD2. CDR1 is MNHEY and CDR2 is SVGAGI in the germline V gene. CDR3 length equals 14 residues. V was pared by 4 bases and J by 7 bases, with 5 bases of the junction left unmatched. This CDR3 is CASSSGGANGELFF. The CDR3 DNA reads as TGTGCCAGCAGTTCGGGGGGGGCGAACGGGGAGCTGTTTTTT.

This clone was picked up one time. The chain is built from TRBV6-2 or TRBV6-3 and TRBJ2-1, with D possibly matching TRBD2 (6 bases). V lost 4 bases and J lost 0, with 16 bases in between. This CDR3 has 17 amino acids. The germline gives CDR1 MNHEY, CDR2 SVGEGT. The CDR3 DNA reads TGTGCCAGCAGTTCAGGCGCGGGGCCAAGCTCCTACAATGAGCAGTTCTTC. Translation gives CASSSGAGPSSYNEQFF.

J is TRBJ1-3 and V is TRBV6-5, with a possible D match to TRBD1 (5 bases). The CDR3 is 15 residues long. Germline-derived CDR1 and CDR2 are MNHEY and SVGAGI. The ends were cut back, 5 bases at V and 2 bases at J, with 13 bases in the middle. CDR3 nucleotides: TGTGCCAGCAGTAAAAGGGGACTAACTGGAAACACCATATATTTT. Translated: CASSKRGLTGNTIYF.

The V call is TRBV5-5, the J call TRBJ1-1; no reliable D call. Trimming left V 0 bases short and J 3 bases short, with 6 bases between. The germline CDR1 and CDR2 sequences are SGHKS and YYEKEE (reference sequence). CDR3 length equals 13 residues. In nucleotides, the CDR3 is TGTGCCAGCAGCTTGGGGGCATACACTGAAGCTTTCTTT. Translating gives CASSLGAYTEAFF.

The chain is built from TRBV29-1 and TRBJ1-2; TRBD1 aligns across 7 bases. The CDR3 is made up of 12 amino acids. The germline V gene encodes CDR1 SQVTM and CDR2 ANQGSEA. V lost 2 bases, J lost 6 bases, and 3 bases stayed unmatched. CDR3: CSVETGDDGYTF. The CDR3 region has the DNA TGCAGCGTTGAAACAGGGGACGATGGCTACACCTTC.

The J gene is TRBJ2-1, the V gene TRBV11-2; TRBD1 matches at 10 bases. The trim removed 6 bases at V and 6 bases at J, leaving 5 bases unmatched. The length of the CDR3 is 14 residues. Germline V gene data show CDR1 as SGHAT and CDR2 as FQNNGV. For the CDR3, the DNA is TGTGCCAGCAGGGGACAGGGGCAAGGCAATGAGCAGTTCTTC. It specifies CASRGQGQGNEQFF.

The V and J genes are TRBV2 and TRBJ2-3, with D perhaps TRBD1 (5 bases). V gave up 3 bases and J gave up 2 bases, with 9 bases separating them. Germline assignment: CDR1 SNHLY and CDR2 FYNNEI. This CDR3 is built from 14 residues. This chain's CDR3 is CASSERQLTDTQYF. The CDR3 nucleotides are TGTGCCAGCAGTGAGCGACAGCTCACAGATACGCAGTATTTT.

The genes are TRBV10-3 and TRBJ2-5, with TRBD2 identical over 12 bases. Germline CDR1 reads ENHRY; CDR2 reads SYGVKD. This CDR3 is built from 15 residues. With 5 bases clipped from V and 5 bases from J, the junction kept 6 bases outside the gene matches. In DNA, the CDR3 is TGTGCCATCAGTTCGGGACTAGCGGGTTTGGAGACCCAGTACTTC. This encodes CAISSGLAGLETQYF.

This clone was detected once. Other DNA sequences of this sample code for an identical CDR3. J is TRBJ1-2 and V is TRBV9; perhaps TRBD1 as D (5 bases). CDR3 size: 14 residues. Germline CDR1 SGDLS, CDR2 YYNGEE. The V gene lost 0 bases and the J gene lost 3 bases, with 9 bases spanning the gap. This CDR3 reads CASSVGGGDYGYTF. As DNA, the CDR3 is TGTGCCAGCAGCGTAGGGGGCGGTGACTATGGCTACACCTTC. Combining the CDR3 with reference TRBV9 and TRBJ1-2 gives the whole variable domain DSGVTQTPKHLITATGQRVTLRCSPRSGDLSVYWYQQSLDQGLQFLIQYYNGEERAKGNILERFSAQQFPDLHSELNLSSLELGDSALYFCASSVGGGDYGYTFGSGTRLTVV.

The V call is TRBV6-5, the J call TRBJ1-2; 7 nucleotides align to TRBD1. Germline lookup yields CDR1 MNHEY and CDR2 SVGAGI. The CDR3 loop spans 15 amino acids. V lost 5 bases to trimming and J lost 4 bases; unmatched junction nucleotides: 10. The DNA for the CDR3 is TGTGCCAGCAGTCACCTTGGAGACAGGGTCTATGGCTACACCTTC. It specifies CASSHLGDRVYGYTF.

As to this clone: This same CDR3 is encoded by further DNA sequences in the sample. J is TRBJ1-1 and V is TRBV6-5; perhaps TRBD1 as D (5 bases). There are 13 residues in the CDR3. Trimming took off 6 bases at V and 0 bases at J, with 8 bases between the two ends. The germline gives CDR1 MNHEY, CDR2 SVGAGI. CDR3 bases: TGTGCCAGCAGCTTGACAGTGAACACTGAAGCTTTCTTT. It translates to CASSLTVNTEAFF.

The chain combines TRBV9 with TRBJ2-5; TRBD2 matches 10 bases. The germline V gene has CDR1 SGDLS and CDR2 YYNGEE. The CDR3 consists of 14 residues. V was pared by 3 bases and J by 2 bases, with 1 base of the junction left unmatched. This CDR3 reads CASSATSGQETQYF. The CDR3 region has the DNA TGTGCCAGCAGCGCGACTAGCGGGCAAGAGACCCAGTACTTC.

V gene TRBV18 combines with J gene TRBJ2-3, with D uncertain. The CDR3 consists of 14 residues. V was shortened by 3 bases and J by 1 base, with 8 bases between the two germline ends. Looked up from germline, CDR1 is KGHSH and CDR2 is LQKENI. CDR3 bases: TGTGCCAGCTCACCCCAGGTAGGCACAGATACGCAGTATTTT. It yields the protein CASSPQVGTDTQYF.

V and J are TRBV19 and TRBJ1-5; D not certain. The CDR3 sequence is 15 residues long. The germline CDR1 and CDR2 sequences are LNHDA and SQIVND (reference sequence). V lost 3 bases and J 0 bases, leaving 9 bases between the germline ends. In DNA, the CDR3 is TGTGCCAGTAGTATGCGCGGATATAGCAATCAGCCCCAGCATTTT. Its protein product is CASSMRGYSNQPQHF.

The rearrangement joins TRBV13 to TRBJ2-1; TRBD1 is a possible D gene (5 bases). Trimming took off 1 base at V and 8 bases at J, with 12 bases between the two ends. In germline, CDR1 is PRHDT, CDR2 FYEKMQ (reference sequence). The CDR3 loop spans 14 amino acids. CDR3 in amino acids: CASSLEQVWDEQFF. The DNA for the CDR3 is TGTGCCAGCAGCTTAGAACAGGTCTGGGATGAGCAGTTCTTC.